This T cell receptor (beta chain) was sequenced during a study of OX40 agonist ivuxolimab in advanced cancers. Some background on the complete study: Ivuxolimab was a fully human IgG2 agonistic monoclonal antibody targeting the costimulatory receptor OX40 (CD134). Of the 50 to 55 dose-escalation patients, hepatocellular carcinoma was present in roughly 19, melanoma in roughly 15, renal cell carcinoma in 9 and head and neck cancer in 9. Peripheral TCRbeta sequencing was intended to test whether TCR sequence diversity was altered and clonal T-cell expansion was caused by ivuxolimab. Intravenous ivuxolimab was administered to patients every 2 weeks at six dose levels: 0.01, 0.1, 0.3, 1.5, 3 and 10 mg/kg. In the dose-escalation cohort, 82.7% of patients were male, and the mean age was roughly 60 years, with a range of 23 to 79. The monotherapy dose-escalation portion (N of about 49 patients) of the phase I ivuxolimab trial is reported in the paper. Partial responses occurred in three dose-escalation patients, of whom one had hepatocellular carcinoma and two had cutaneous melanoma. Patients were allowed to have had prior anti-PD-1, anti-PD-L1 or anti-CTLA-4 therapy, and approximately 40% of the dose-escalation patients had previously received checkpoint inhibitors.

The trial excluded patients who had a history of autoimmune disease or who were on systemic immunosuppression. In every dose cohort, peripheral blood was drawn for TCR sequencing at baseline, cycle 4 day 1, and cycle 7 day 1. The samples were taken from a phase I, first-in-human, multicenter, open-label dose-escalation trial of ivuxolimab. Adults with locally advanced or metastatic head and neck squamous cell, hepatocellular, melanoma or renal cell carcinoma were enrolled in the trial. Before TCR sequencing, CD4+ and CD8+ T cells were separately sorted from peripheral blood. Points the paper makes about the study in general: After ivuxolimab, more expanded clones were found on average in CD8+ T cells than in CD4+ T cells. Clonal expansion of both CD4+ and CD8+ blood T cells was observed from baseline to week 6 at doses 0.1 to 3.0 mg/kg. Partial responders in the 0.1-3.0 mg/kg groups had among the lowest normalized peripheral clonal expansion, especially among CD8+ T cells. Which antigens the clonally expanded peripheral T cells were specific for was not determined. Low levels of normalized T-cell clonal expansion were also seen in some patients who did not respond.

Including cysteine and phenylalanine, the CDR3 has 15 amino acids. The only DNA kept is the CDR3, 45 bases in frame from the first base. The germline V gene (reference sequence) supplies CDR1 MNHNY and CDR2 SVGAGI. V lost 4 bases and J lost 6 bases, and the count of bases not matched to a germline gene is 9. This clone came up a few times. Its recognized antigen is unknown. Base-call qualities are not available, and no considerably larger clone is one nucleotide away. To sequence the TCRbeta CDR3 region, genomic DNA was isolated from the sorted cells. The immunoSEQ Assay was used to sequence the TCRbeta CDR3 regions. This immuneACCESS table, as held by TCRdb, lists in-frame sequences with V and J called but not all clones. Of the missing ones, under half trace to an unresolved V gene in checked studies; the others have no known cause. The sample data list tens of thousands of clones, and about four fifths of these were observed just once. The ten most abundant clones make up approximately 4.5% of the sample.

The chain is encoded by TRBV6-6 joined to TRBJ1-1, and TRBD1 aligns with 9 junction nucleotides. The clonotype originates from an adult with an advanced solid tumor such as melanoma, head and neck, liver or kidney cancer. Sequencing used CD4+ or CD8+ T cells sorted from blood, obtained in a trial of the OX40 agonist ivuxolimab. The CDR3 corresponds to CASSSRDRAGAEAFF. The sequenced DNA is TGTGCCAGCAGTTCCCGGGACAGGGCCGGGGCTGAAGCTTTCTTT.